These T cell receptor beta chains were read from a single sample in a study of OX40 agonist ivuxolimab in advanced cancers. The method was immunoSEQ multiplex PCR; TCRdb's version includes in-frame clones alone and lacks a portion of them. The sample includes roughly 70,000 clones, about 91% seen only once; the top ten take around 2.3%. The sequenced sample was CD4+ or CD8+ T cells sorted from blood, obtained in a trial of the OX40 agonist ivuxolimab. The receptors shown here come from an adult with an advanced solid tumor such as melanoma, head and neck, liver or kidney cancer. CDR3s include the opening cysteine and the closing phenylalanine or tryptophan. D genes are given only for firm matches. Clone size is not always given. Where it is, it says once, few, many or a class for expanded clones.

v_call,clone_size,j_call,cdr3_length,d_call,cdr3_aa,cdr3_nt
TRBV19,-,TRBJ2-4,17,-,CASSIVRTVIAKNIQYF,TGTGCCAGTAGTATAGTTCGGACGGTTATAGCCAAAAACATTCAGTACTTC
TRBV4-1,-,TRBJ2-7,12,-,CASSQGHDEQYF,TGCGCCAGCAGCCAAGGCCATGACGAGCAGTACTTC
TRBV2,-,TRBJ1-2,13,-,CASSPGGNYGYTF,TGTGCCAGCAGCCCGGGGGGCAACTATGGCTACACCTTC
TRBV7-7,-,TRBJ2-3,16,-,CASSLGGGAGTDTQYF,TGTGCTAGCAGCTTAGGAGGGGGCGCCGGCACAGATACGCAGTATTTT
TRBV28,-,TRBJ2-7,14,TRBD1,CASSLGQGAHEQYF,TGTGCCAGCAGTTTGGGACAGGGGGCCCACGAGCAGTACTTC
TRBV30,-,TRBJ1-2,16,-,CAWIPLGTGEGKGYTF,TGTGCCTGGATCCCGTTAGGCACGGGAGAAGGGAAAGGCTACACCTTC
TRBV4-2,-,TRBJ2-3,14,-,CASSQGHGTDTQYF,TGTGCCAGCAGCCAGGGACACGGCACAGATACGCAGTATTTT
TRBV30,-,TRBJ2-1,18,-,CAWSGLVEGRGSYNEQFF,TGTGCCTGGAGTGGACTAGTGGAAGGCCGAGGGTCCTACAATGAGCAGTTCTTC
TRBV21-1,-,TRBJ2-1,15,-,CASSKEISGRGPKFF,TGTGCCAGCAGCAAAGAGATTAGCGGGAGAGGTCCCAAGTTCTTC
TRBV15,-,TRBJ1-2,13,-,CATSVQSSGGYTF,TGTGCCACCAGCGTCCAGAGTTCTGGTGGCTACACCTTC
TRBV9,-,TRBJ1-4,16,-,CASSPMSGGSNEKLFF,TGTGCCAGCAGCCCAATGTCGGGGGGCTCTAATGAAAAACTGTTTTTT
TRBV18,-,TRBJ2-5,15,TRBD1,CASSPPIRGRETQYF,TGTGCCAGCTCACCACCGATCAGGGGGAGAGAGACCCAGTACTTC
TRBV2,-,TRBJ1-5,14,-,CASSASTGNQPQHF,TGTGCCAGCAGTGCGAGCACAGGGAATCAGCCCCAGCATTTT
TRBV6-1,-,TRBJ2-4,14,-,CASMRRDGLNIQYF,TGTGCCAGCATGCGGAGGGATGGGTTGAACATTCAGTACTTC
TRBV2,-,TRBJ2-7,13,-,CASTPDKAYEQYF,TGTGCCAGCACCCCGGACAAGGCCTACGAGCAGTACTTC
TRBV7-8,-,TRBJ2-7,15,TRBD2,CASSLVTSGSYEQYF,TGTGCCAGCAGCTTAGTGACTAGCGGGAGCTACGAGCAGTACTTC
TRBV4-1,-,TRBJ1-1,15,TRBD1,CASSLTGTANTEAFF,TGCGCCAGCAGCCTAACCGGGACAGCCAACACTGAAGCTTTCTTT
TRBV4-3,-,TRBJ2-5,13,-,CASSQEGRATQYF,TGCGCCAGCAGCCAAGAAGGCAGGGCCACCCAGTACTTC
TRBV28,-,TRBJ1-5,18,-,CASTLEIGATGFNQPQHF,TGTGCCAGCACCCTTGAGATTGGGGCAACGGGATTTAATCAGCCCCAGCATTTT
TRBV28,-,TRBJ2-3,14,-,CASSLAGPTDTQYF,TGTGCCAGCAGTTTAGCGGGACCCACAGATACGCAGTATTTT
TRBV7-2,-,TRBJ2-5,15,-,CASSLVGGYQETQYF,TGTGCCAGCAGCTTAGTAGGCGGGTACCAAGAGACCCAGTACTTC
TRBV21-1,-,TRBJ1-1,15,-,CASSLTRGANTEAFF,TGTGCCAGCAGTCTTACCCGGGGGGCGAACACTGAAGCTTTCTTT
TRBV6-1,-,TRBJ1-2,13,TRBD1,CASRTGGKGGYTF,TGTGCCAGCAGAACAGGGGGCAAGGGTGGCTACACCTTC
TRBV5-1,-,TRBJ2-7,15,-,CASSPGGSSSYEQYF,TGCGCCAGCAGCCCCGGCGGGTCGAGCTCCTACGAGCAGTACTTC
TRBV6-1,-,TRBJ2-3,14,-,CASLRSRTTDTQYF,TGTGCCAGCCTACGGTCGCGGACCACAGATACGCAGTATTTT
TRBV7-9,-,TRBJ2-3,15,TRBD2,CASSWEGRVGDTQYF,TGTGCCAGCAGCTGGGAGGGCCGGGTGGGAGATACGCAGTATTTT
TRBV11-1,-,TRBJ2-3,15,-,CASSLAQDSGDTQYF,TGTGCCAGCAGCTTAGCACAAGACAGTGGAGATACGCAGTATTTT
TRBV28,-,TRBJ1-1,14,-,CASSPPDRNTEAFF,TGTGCCAGCAGCCCACCGGACAGGAACACTGAAGCTTTCTTT
TRBV9,-,TRBJ2-7,16,-,CASSVPLLVIPYEQYF,TGTGCCAGCAGCGTCCCCTTACTCGTCATACCCTACGAGCAGTACTTC
TRBV21-1,-,TRBJ2-2,17,-,CASSIGLAGEVAGELFF,TGTGCCAGCAGCATAGGACTAGCGGGAGAAGTGGCCGGGGAGCTGTTTTTT
TRBV11-2,few,TRBJ1-6,13,-,CASSLVWGSALHF,TGTGCCAGCAGCTTAGTGTGGGGTTCAGCCCTCCACTTT
TRBV7-2,-,TRBJ2-1,16,TRBD2,CASSLDPSGGANEQFF,TGTGCCAGCAGCTTAGATCCCAGCGGGGGGGCTAATGAGCAGTTCTTC
TRBV20-1,-,TRBJ2-3,11,-,CRVGQTDTQYF,TGCAGGGTCGGACAGACAGATACGCAGTATTTT
TRBV11-3,-,TRBJ2-1,15,-,CASSSYRVSINEQFF,TGTGCCAGCAGCTCCTACCGAGTTAGTATAAATGAGCAGTTCTTC
TRBV7-9,-,TRBJ2-3,18,TRBD2,CASSLGRTGLVRTDTQYF,TGTGCCAGCAGCTTAGGCCGGACGGGACTAGTACGCACAGATACGCAGTATTTT
TRBV5-6,-,TRBJ2-1,15,TRBD1,CASSRRDRVYNEQFF,TGTGCCAGCAGCCGCCGGGACAGGGTGTACAATGAGCAGTTCTTC
TRBV5-4,-,TRBJ2-5,16,TRBD2,CASSRGGAGDQETQYF,TGTGCCAGCAGCCGGGGAGGGGCGGGGGACCAAGAGACCCAGTACTTC
TRBV9,-,TRBJ1-4,15,-,CASSGLPAGDEKLFF,TGTGCCAGCAGCGGCCTTCCGGCGGGAGATGAAAAACTGTTTTTT
TRBV10-1,once,TRBJ2-3,14,TRBD2,CASSVAGGTDTQYF,TGCGCCAGCAGCGTAGCGGGAGGCACAGATACGCAGTATTTT
TRBV6-6,-,TRBJ1-5,15,TRBD1,CASSSGTGGSQPQHF,TGTGCCAGCAGTTCCGGGACAGGGGGAAGTCAGCCCCAGCATTTT
TRBV11-3,-,TRBJ2-3,15,-,CASSLGGASTDTQYF,TGTGCCAGCAGCCTCGGGGGCGCCAGCACAGATACGCAGTATTTT
TRBV30,few,TRBJ1-2,14,TRBD1,CAWSRTGAIYGYTF,TGTGCCTGGAGCCGGACAGGGGCGATCTATGGCTACACCTTC
TRBV5-4,-,TRBJ2-3,14,-,CASSSRGGRDTQYF,TGTGCCAGCAGCAGCAGGGGGGGCCGGGATACGCAGTATTTT
TRBV7-2,-,TRBJ2-4,16,-,CASSLRVDSAKNIQYF,TGTGCCAGCAGCTTACGGGTGGATTCAGCCAAAAACATTCAGTACTTC
TRBV10-3,-,TRBJ2-1,12,-,CAIRDGYNEQFF,TGTGCCATCAGGGACGGCTACAATGAGCAGTTCTTC
TRBV28,-,TRBJ2-1,14,TRBD1,CASSTGTGGNEQFF,TGTGCCAGCAGCACCGGGACAGGGGGCAATGAGCAGTTCTTC
TRBV2,few,TRBJ1-5,16,TRBD1,CASSPHGTGADQPQHF,TGTGCCAGCAGCCCTCATGGGACAGGGGCCGATCAGCCCCAGCATTTT
TRBV29-1,once,TRBJ2-2,14,TRBD2,CSARVAGATGELFF,TGCAGCGCCAGGGTAGCGGGAGCAACCGGGGAGCTGTTTTTT
TRBV18,-,TRBJ2-2,15,-,CASSPQGEAAGELFF,TGTGCCAGCTCACCACAGGGAGAGGCGGCCGGGGAGCTGTTTTTT
TRBV7-6,once,TRBJ2-1,14,-,CASSPGWGSNEQFF,TGTGCCAGCAGCCCCGGCTGGGGGAGCAATGAGCAGTTCTTC